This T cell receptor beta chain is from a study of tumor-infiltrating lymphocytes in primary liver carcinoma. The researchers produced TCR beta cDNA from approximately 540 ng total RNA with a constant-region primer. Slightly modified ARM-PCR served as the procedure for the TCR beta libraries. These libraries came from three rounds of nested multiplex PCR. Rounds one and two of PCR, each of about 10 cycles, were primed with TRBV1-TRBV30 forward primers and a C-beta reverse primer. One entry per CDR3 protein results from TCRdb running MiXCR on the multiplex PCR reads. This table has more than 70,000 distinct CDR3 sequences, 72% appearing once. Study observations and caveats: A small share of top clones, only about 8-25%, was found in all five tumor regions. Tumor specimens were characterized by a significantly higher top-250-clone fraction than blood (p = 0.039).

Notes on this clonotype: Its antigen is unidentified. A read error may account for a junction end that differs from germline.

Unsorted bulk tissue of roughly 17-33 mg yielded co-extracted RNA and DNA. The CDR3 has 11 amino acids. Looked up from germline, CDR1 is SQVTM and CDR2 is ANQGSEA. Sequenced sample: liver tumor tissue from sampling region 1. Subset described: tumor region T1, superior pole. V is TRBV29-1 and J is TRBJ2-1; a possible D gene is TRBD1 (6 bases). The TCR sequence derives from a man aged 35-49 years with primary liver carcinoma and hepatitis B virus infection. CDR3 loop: CSAGVTGEQFF. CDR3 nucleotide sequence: TGTAGCGCAGGGGTTACGGGTGAGCAGTTCTTC.